The clone carrying this T cell receptor (beta chain) showed up just a few times. This specimen comes from a study of T cells in Graves' hyperthyroidism and ophthalmopathy. The CDR3 runs to 15 residues. Germline loops: CDR1 SGHTA, CDR2 FQGNSA. Unmatched junction bases numbered 10, after V lost 4 bases and J lost 7 bases. What was amplified from RNA transcripts were TCR beta CDR3 regions. HTBI primers were employed in a first-round RT-PCR of the TCR CDR3. TCRdb reprocessed the multiplex PCR reads via MiXCR and lists one record per CDR3 protein. There are approximately 420,000 distinct CDR3 sequences in the sample; around 15% occur only once, and around 5.3% lies in the top ten. Calling Graves' hyperthyroidism stable meant ophthalmopathy did not progress within 18 months. The study excluded patients with uncontrolled infection, other autoimmune disease, pregnancy or lactation.

The sample was blood. The source is a woman between 18 and 29 years old with Graves' hyperthyroidism. The chain recombines TRBV7-2 with TRBJ2-1; 7 nucleotides match TRBD2. Here the CDR3 reads CASSWRERVGNEQFF. In DNA form, the CDR3 reads TGTGCCAGCAGCTGGCGGGAGCGGGTTGGGAATGAGCAGTTCTTC.